A selection of T cell receptor beta chains follows, all from one sample in a study of CXCR3-negative and CXCR3-positive naive CD8 T cells. Using the 5' RACE reads, TCRdb records one entry per CDR3 protein without DNA. This sample lists 150,000 or so distinct CDR3 sequences; its ten largest clones have about 0.48%. The material sequenced was naive CXCR3+ CD8+ T cells from blood. All receptors come from a human donor in good health. Some clones in this sample may be carry-over from other donors' samples. The CDR3 runs from the conserved cysteine through the conserved F or W.

J: TRBJ1-2; length: 14; V: TRBV7-9; CDR3: CASSPHLGTAGYTF
J: TRBJ2-2; length: 17; V: TRBV7-6; CDR3: CASSQSGGSGYTGELFF
J: TRBJ2-3; length: 12; V: TRBV5-1; CDR3: CASSLFTDTRYF
J: TRBJ2-7; length: 12; V: TRBV20-1; CDR3: CSASSGLHEQYF
J: TRBJ1-4; length: 12; V: TRBV12-3/TRBV12-4; CDR3: CASSLSRLTLFF
J: TRBJ2-5; length: 15; V: TRBV7-2; CDR3: CASSLVLGGAETQYF
J: TRBJ2-7; length: 15; V: TRBV7-9; CDR3: CASSLGLAGAGEQYF
J: TRBJ2-3; length: 13; V: TRBV28; CDR3: CASTPDSTDTQYF
J: TRBJ2-7; length: 14; V: TRBV28; CDR3: CASSSGPRVYEQYF
J: TRBJ2-1; length: 12; V: TRBV4-1; CDR3: CASSHLANEQFF
J: TRBJ2-7; length: 13; V: TRBV27; CDR3: CASSLTEVGEQYF